The present T cell receptor beta chain was sequenced within a study of beta chain features in type 1 diabetes. Expressed TCRB transcripts were sequenced because the isolated RNA had all been reverse transcribed beforehand. Sequencing was performed with immunoSEQ multiplex PCR; in TCRdb, only in-frame clones are kept and a portion is missing. This sample has fewer than 200,000 clones, with around a tenth found just once. In its sample, this clone was seen a few times. Its antigen is unknown. Study-wide points: Among patients with Type 1 diabetes, TCRB CDR3s were moderately but significantly shorter in every one of the four CD4+ subsets.

The germline CDR1 and CDR2 sequences are LGHNA and YNFKEQ. V trimming: 0 bases; J trimming: 3 bases; junction bases outside the gene matches: 9. The length of the CDR3 is 20 residues. The sample consisted of central memory CD4+ T cells from blood. This clonotype was obtained from a man in his thirties or forties with type 1 diabetes. The chain recombines TRBV4-2 with TRBJ2-6, with 12 bases matching TRBD1. CDR3 DNA sequence: TGTGCCAGCAGCCAAGAGGGGACCGGGACAGGGGGCAGTGGGGCCAACGTCCTGACTTTC. Its translation: CASSQEGTGTGGSGANVLTF.